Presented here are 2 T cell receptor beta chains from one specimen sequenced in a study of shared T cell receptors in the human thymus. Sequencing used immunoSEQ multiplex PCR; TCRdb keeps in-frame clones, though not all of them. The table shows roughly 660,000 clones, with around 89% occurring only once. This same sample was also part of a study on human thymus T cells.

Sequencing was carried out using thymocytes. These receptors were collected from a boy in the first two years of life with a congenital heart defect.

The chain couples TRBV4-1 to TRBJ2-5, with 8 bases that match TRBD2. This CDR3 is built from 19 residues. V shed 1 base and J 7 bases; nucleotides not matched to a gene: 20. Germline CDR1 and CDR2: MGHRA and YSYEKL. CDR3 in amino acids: CASSQGPTRSGRGVGTQYF. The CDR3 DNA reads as TGCGCCAGCAGCCAAGGCCCCACTAGGAGCGGGAGAGGGGTTGGGACCCAGTACTTC.

This CDR3 reads CASSQDWRETQYF. Written as DNA, the CDR3 is TGCGCCAGCAGCCAAGATTGGCGGGAGACCCAGTACTTC. The rearrangement uses TRBV4-3 and TRBJ2-5; the D is unclear. This CDR3 is built from 13 residues. Trimming removed 0 bases at V and 5 bases at J, with 7 bases between. Germline V gene lookup returns CDR1 LGHNA and CDR2 YSLEER.